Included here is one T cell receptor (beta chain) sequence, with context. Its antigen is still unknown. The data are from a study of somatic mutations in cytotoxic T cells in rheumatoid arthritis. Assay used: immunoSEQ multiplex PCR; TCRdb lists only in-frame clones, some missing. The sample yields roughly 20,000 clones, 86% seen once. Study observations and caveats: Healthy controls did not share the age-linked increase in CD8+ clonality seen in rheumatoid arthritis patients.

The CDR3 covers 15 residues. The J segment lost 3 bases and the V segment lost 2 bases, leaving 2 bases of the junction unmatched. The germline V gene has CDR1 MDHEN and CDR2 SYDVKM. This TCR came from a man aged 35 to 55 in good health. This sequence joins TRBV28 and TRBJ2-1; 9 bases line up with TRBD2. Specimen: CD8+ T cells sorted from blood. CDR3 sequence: CASSLMREGYNEQFF. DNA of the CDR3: TGTGCCAGCAGTTTAATGCGGGAGGGCTACAATGAGCAGTTCTTC.